This TCR beta chain was sequenced during a study of neoadjuvant anti-PD-1 for oral cavity cancer. Overall study context: Around day 43, patients without progression received a fourth nivolumab dose before surgery. Broader study findings: Higher pretreatment blood Treg/Th17 ratios correlated with higher pretreatment blood and lower post-treatment tumor TCRbeta clonality.

The V end was cut by 5 bases, the J end by 4 bases, with 11 bases between. This CDR3 is built from 14 residues. Germline V gene sequence: CDR1 LNHDA, CDR2 SQIVND (reference sequence). Time point in this sample: after neoadjuvant nivolumab, at surgical resection. Cohort: HPV-negative, locally advanced oral cavity squamous cell carcinoma patients. Analysis of PBMCs was direct, with no culture step. Comment on this clone: The antigen remains unidentified.

Data came from immunoSEQ multiplex PCR; TCRdb stores just in-frame clones and leaves some out. Of about 14,000 clones in the sample, approximately 69% are singletons; the top ten hold approximately 2.9%. The TCR was taken from a person aged 40 to 85 with oral cavity squamous cell carcinoma. The chain has TRBV19 and TRBJ2-2; the D gene is possibly TRBD2 (7 bases). Sequenced here: PBMCs, sampled after nivolumab (anti-PD-1) treatment. The CDR3 spells CASSRGAGTGELFF. The CDR3 coding sequence is TGTGCCAGTAGTCGGGGGGCAGGCACCGGGGAGCTGTTTTTT.